Detailed here is one TCR beta chain. Antigen unknown. Between the trimmed V and J ends, which lost 0 bases and 7 bases, there was a span of 6 bases. CDR3 length equals 13 residues. Germline V gene data show CDR1 as MGHRA and CDR2 as YSYEKL. This record comes from a study of immune evolution from preneoplasia to lung adenocarcinoma. Study-wide results and caveats: T cell clonality was higher in KRAS-mutant than EGFR-mutant or wild-type nodules.

The repertoire was sequenced with immunoSEQ multiplex PCR; TCRdb's copy has only in-frame clones and lacks some. This sample has around 14,000 clones, with 81% found just once. This TCR was recovered from a person between 60 and 79 years old with lung adenocarcinoma. Sequences were obtained from FFPE minimally invasive lung adenocarcinoma tissue. The chain combines TRBV4-1 with TRBJ2-2, with D possibly matching TRBD2 (6 bases). The CDR3 coding sequence is TGCGCCAGCAGCCAAGAGGGGGGCGGGGAGCTGTTTTTT. This gives the protein CASSQEGGGELFF.